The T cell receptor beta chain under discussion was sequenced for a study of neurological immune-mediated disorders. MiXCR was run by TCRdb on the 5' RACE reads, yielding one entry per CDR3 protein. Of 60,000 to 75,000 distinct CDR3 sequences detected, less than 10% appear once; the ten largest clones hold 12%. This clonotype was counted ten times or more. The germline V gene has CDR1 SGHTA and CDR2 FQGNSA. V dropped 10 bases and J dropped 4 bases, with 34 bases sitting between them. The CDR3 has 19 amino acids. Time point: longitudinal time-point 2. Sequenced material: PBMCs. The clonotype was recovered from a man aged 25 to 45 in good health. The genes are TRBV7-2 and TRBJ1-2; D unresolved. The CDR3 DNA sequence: TGTGCCATCCGATCCGGCCTCCCTAGGGCGATTCTGGAAATCTATGGCTACACCTTC. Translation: CAIRSGLPRAILEIYGYTF.